Below are 23 T cell receptor beta chains sequenced from a single sample in a study of identical twins. TCRdb reprocessed the 5' RACE reads with MiXCR, giving one entry per CDR3 protein. The profile shows more than 400,000 distinct CDR3 sequences, around 15% of them singletons. These data were likewise used in another study, on yellow fever vaccine responses in identical twins.

The material sequenced was CD4+ T cells sorted from blood. All receptors come from a young woman in good health.

The genes are TRBV4-1 and TRBJ2-2; TRBD2 matches at 8 bases. The germline V gene has CDR1 MGHRA and CDR2 YSYEKL. CDR3 length: 17 amino acids. Trimming at V came to 1 base and at J to 0 bases, leaving 4 bases not matched to a gene. The CDR3 bases are TGCGCCAGCAGCCAAGGGCTAGCGGGCACGAACACCGGGGAGCTGTTTTTT. Translating gives CASSQGLAGTNTGELFF.

This clonotype was picked up a small number of times. The chain joins TRBV7-8 to TRBJ2-5; 8 bases match TRBD2. The CDR3 has 14 amino acids. V was clipped by 5 bases and J by 4 bases; unmatched bases: 6. Germline assignment: CDR1 SGHVS and CDR2 FQNEAQ. This CDR3 reads CASSHTGLGETQYF. As DNA, the CDR3 is TGTGCCAGCAGCCATACGGGACTAGGAGAGACCCAGTACTTC.

The V gene is TRBV15, the J gene TRBJ2-3, with 9 bases aligning to TRBD1. This CDR3 comprises 15 residues. Per the germline V gene, CDR1 is LNHNV and CDR2 is YYDKDF (reference sequence). V gave up 3 bases and J gave up 2 bases; unmatched junction bases: 3. CDR3 sequence: CATSSRDRVTDTQYF. The CDR3 region has the DNA TGTGCCACCAGCAGCCGGGACAGGGTCACAGATACGCAGTATTTT.

The rearrangement joins TRBV7-3 to TRBJ2-1, with TRBD1 matching 10 bases. Losses at the gene ends were 6 bases for V and 6 bases for J; bases not matched to a gene: 5. From germline, CDR1 is SGHTA and CDR2 FQGTGA. The CDR3 contains 14 residues. The CDR3 spells CASSRDRGGNEQFF. The CDR3, as DNA: TGTGCCAGCAGTCGGGACAGGGGCGGCAATGAGCAGTTCTTC.

The rearrangement links TRBV24-1 to TRBJ2-3, with 7 bases aligning to TRBD2. In germline, CDR1 is KGHDR, CDR2 SFDVKD. This CDR3 spans 16 amino acids. Losses at the gene ends were 4 bases for V and 1 base for J; bases not matched to a gene: 7. CDR3 DNA sequence: TGTGCCACCAGTGACAGGTGGCTAGCGGGCACAGATACGCAGTATTTT. This gives the protein CATSDRWLAGTDTQYF.

The chain links TRBV4-1 to TRBJ2-2, with D possibly matching TRBD1 (5 bases). This CDR3 has 14 residues. The germline V and J ends were trimmed by 0 bases and 7 bases, with 9 bases remaining between them. Germline values: CDR1 MGHRA, CDR2 YSYEKL. Here the CDR3 DNA reads TGCGCCAGCAGCCAAGATGGACAAGGCGGGGAGCTGTTTTTT. Its translation is CASSQDGQGGELFF.

This clonotype came up a few times. The V call is TRBV14, the J call TRBJ2-1; 10 bases match TRBD2. Germline CDR1 and CDR2: SGHDN and FVKESK. The CDR3 contains 15 residues. With V trimmed by 2 bases and J by 8 bases, 6 bases remained unmatched. The chain's CDR3 is CASSQRSGRVDEQFF. The CDR3 DNA reads TGTGCCAGCAGCCAACGGAGCGGGAGGGTCGATGAGCAGTTCTTC.

The V gene is TRBV5-1, the J gene TRBJ1-1, with TRBD1 matching 7 bases. Looked up from germline, CDR1 is SGHRS and CDR2 is YFSETQ. J lost 0 bases, V lost 4 bases, and 6 bases had no gene match. This CDR3 spans 15 amino acids. As DNA, the CDR3 is TGCGCCAGCAGCATAGAGACAGGGATGAACACTGAAGCTTTCTTT. Translation: CASSIETGMNTEAFF. Combining the CDR3 with reference TRBV5-1 and TRBJ1-1 gives the whole variable domain KAGVTQTPRYLIKTRGQQVTLSCSPISGHRSVSWYQQTPGQGLQFLFEYFSETQRNKGNFPGRFSGRQFSNSRSEMNVSTLELGDSALYLCASSIETGMNTEAFFGQGTRLTVV.

The rearrangement joins TRBV5-4 to TRBJ2-2; 11 bases map to TRBD2. Germline V gene lookup returns CDR1 SGHNT and CDR2 YYREEE (reference sequence). With V trimmed by 4 bases and J by 2 bases, 7 bases remained unmatched. This CDR3 is 17 amino acids long. The CDR3 sequence is CASSPELAGANTGELFF. The CDR3 DNA is TGTGCCAGCAGCCCTGAACTAGCGGGGGCTAACACCGGGGAGCTGTTTTTT.

V and J are TRBV6-1 and TRBJ1-1, with TRBD1 matching over 7 bases. J gave up 6 bases and V 7 bases, and 8 bases lay outside the gene matches. CDR3 length equals 13 residues. Germline V gene lookup returns CDR1 MNHNS and CDR2 SASEGT. DNA of the CDR3: TGTGCCAGCACAACAGGGGTGAAGGCTGAAGCTTTCTTT. The encoded protein is CASTTGVKAEAFF.

This clonotype showed up many times. In nucleotides, the CDR3 is TGCGCCAGCAGCTTGGCCACTAGCGGGGGGAATGAGCAGTTCTTC. As protein: CASSLATSGGNEQFF. This rearrangement joins TRBV5-1 to TRBJ2-1; 12 bases match TRBD2. CDR1 is SGHRS and CDR2 is YFSETQ in the germline V gene. V shed 0 bases, J shed 7 bases, and the junction held 2 bases outside the gene matches. The CDR3 is 15 amino acids.

The genes are TRBV12-3 or TRBV12-4 and TRBJ2-3; possibly TRBD1 for D (6 bases). V was clipped by 1 base and J by 1 base, with 12 bases between them. The CDR3 runs 16 residues. CDR3 sequence (DNA): TGTGCCAGCAGTTTAGGGGCGGCAGGGGGCACAGATACGCAGTATTTT. It translates to CASSLGAAGGTDTQYF.

The rearrangement joins TRBV7-8 to TRBJ1-5; D is perhaps TRBD1 (5 bases). Trimming shortened V by 5 bases and J by 1 base, and 21 bases separated the two germline ends. CDR1 is SGHVS, CDR2 FQNEAQ, per germline. This CDR3 has 18 residues. Written as DNA, the CDR3 is TGTGCCAGCAGCCGTCACGACAGTAACCAAGTAAGCAATCAGCCCCAGCATTTT. Translating it yields CASSRHDSNQVSNQPQHF.

This rearrangement joins TRBV10-3 to TRBJ2-1; 11 nucleotides agree with TRBD2. The ends lost 6 bases at V and 7 bases at J; junction bases unmatched: 5. This CDR3 spans 14 amino acids. The germline V gene encodes CDR1 ENHRY and CDR2 SYGVKD. The DNA of the CDR3 is TGTGCCATCAGGGGGACTAGCGGAGCGAATGAGCAGTTCTTC. It encodes CAIRGTSGANEQFF.

The chain uses TRBV3-1 and TRBJ2-1; 14 positions match TRBD2. CDR1 is LGHDT and CDR2 is YNNKEL in the germline V gene (reference sequence). CDR3 length equals 17 residues. The V segment lost 0 bases and the J segment 7 bases; nucleotides outside the gene matches: 5. CDR3 DNA sequence: TGTGCCAGCAGCCAAGAAACGGGACTAGCGGGAGTGAATGAGCAGTTCTTC. Translation: CASSQETGLAGVNEQFF.

This clonotype was detected ten times or more. This chain uses TRBV25-1 with TRBJ1-2; D unclear. Deletions cut 6 bases from V and 2 bases from J, with 10 bases between. The germline CDR1 and CDR2 sequences are MGHDK and SYGVNS. CDR3 size: 13 residues. The CDR3 DNA reads as TGTGCCAGCAGCGAGCAGCAGAACTATGGCTACACCTTC. The encoded protein is CASSEQQNYGYTF.

The table lists this clonotype with many counts. This chain joins TRBV12-3 or TRBV12-4 and TRBJ2-1; D is perhaps TRBD2 (6 bases). CDR3 length equals 13 residues. Deletions cut 1 base from V and 9 bases from J, with 10 bases between. CDR3 nucleotides: TGTGCCAGCAGTTTAGGTGGAGGGTTTGAGCAGTTCTTC. This codes for CASSLGGGFEQFF.

The V and J genes are TRBV2 and TRBJ2-7; no reliable D call. The CDR3 has 15 amino acids. The germline gives CDR1 SNHLY, CDR2 FYNNEI. Trimming took off 6 bases at V and 1 base at J, with 16 bases between the two ends. The CDR3 DNA is TGTGCCAGCAGATCGGGCCCACAAGGGTCCTACGAGCAGTACTTC. It yields the protein CASRSGPQGSYEQYF.

This clonotype was recorded at least ten times. The V and J genes are TRBV9 and TRBJ1-1; D is possibly TRBD1 (5 bases). Germline-derived CDR1 and CDR2 are SGDLS and YYNGEE. CDR3 length: 15 amino acids. With 1 base removed from V and 1 base from J, the gap between germline ends came to 11 bases. For the CDR3, the DNA is TGTGCCAGCAGCGTACTAAATGGGGCGAACACTGAAGCTTTCTTT. Its translation: CASSVLNGANTEAFF.

This clonotype has only a few counts. The chain has TRBV7-8 and TRBJ2-7, with D maybe TRBD1 (5 bases). The CDR3 has 13 amino acids. V was pared by 5 bases and J by 3 bases, with 11 bases between. CDR1 is SGHVS and CDR2 is FQNEAQ in the germline V gene. CDR3 in DNA: TGTGCCAGCAGCCTGGACACCCTCTACGAGCAGTACTTC. Translation gives CASSLDTLYEQYF.

This clonotype has more than one count but fewer than ten. This sequence joins TRBV19 and TRBJ1-1, with no clear D. Germline V gene lookup returns CDR1 LNHDA and CDR2 SQIVND (reference sequence). There are 16 residues in the CDR3. Deletions cut 0 bases from V and 6 bases from J, with 17 bases between. CDR3 sequence: CASSIDRFYRGAEAFF. As DNA, the CDR3 is TGTGCCAGTAGTATAGATCGGTTCTACCGGGGAGCTGAAGCTTTCTTT.

This clonotype was seen only a few times. The chain links TRBV5-1 to TRBJ2-1; 11 nucleotides line up with TRBD1. J was trimmed by 5 bases and V by 4 bases; bases with no gene match: 8. Germline CDR1 is SGHRS and CDR2 is YFSETQ. CDR3 length: 16 residues. CDR3 in amino acids: CASSRAPGQGDNEQFF. CDR3 coding DNA: TGCGCCAGCAGCCGAGCGCCGGGACAGGGGGACAATGAGCAGTTCTTC.

In its sample, this clonotype was seen many times. The chain uses TRBV24-1 and TRBJ2-1; perhaps D is TRBD1 or TRBD2 (5 bases each). This CDR3 spans 16 amino acids. Trimming took 3 bases from V and 9 from J, leaving 20 bases between them. CDR1 is KGHDR and CDR2 is SFDVKD in the germline V gene. CDR3 DNA sequence: TGTGCCACCAGTGATCCCCGGGGCGACATCAGGAGTGAGCAGTTCTTC. Translated, it gives CATSDPRGDIRSEQFF.